This TCR beta chain was documented in a study of blood T cells in healthy people across ages (dated by TCRdb to 2014 to 2015). Regarding the complete study: In model experiments, roughly one uniquely barcoded TCR beta cDNA molecule per two T cells was captured by template switching. Using deep sequencing normalized with unique cDNA molecular identifiers, the study measured how TCR beta repertoire diversity changes with age. Donors were grouped into four age groups: young (average 16 years), middle-aged (39), aged (about 60) and long-lived (approximately 81). To avoid experimental bias, donors of different ages were distributed randomly across sequencing lanes. For two donors (one aged 18 to 30 and one aged 80 or older), the study analyzed two additional independent replicas of 1 million unique cDNA reads from the same blood draw. What the work shows at the level of the full study, not this receptor alone: The long-lived group showed more naive CD4+ T cells, fewer expanded clones and increased TCR diversity than the aged group, suggesting age selection. Because donor CMV infection status was unknown, age-related changes in expanded clonotypes were potentially confounded. Because profiling used bulk unsorted PBMCs, naive and antigen-experienced compartments could not be compared conclusively. As age increased, observed TCR beta diversity per million T cells dropped in a roughly linear way, and a significant reduction was already evident by age around 41. Estimates of total diversity based on one million sequenced T cells were regarded as lower bounds and as underestimates. There was a strong correlation between observed TCR beta diversity and the percentage of naive T cells measured by flow cytometry.

Notes on this clonotype: This clone's antigen is unknown. No quality values exist for individual bases; no much larger clone is one base distant.

Spanning cysteine to phenylalanine, the CDR3 consists of 17 amino acids. Only CDR3 DNA remains: 51 bases, in frame from the first base. CDR1 is given as SGDLS and CDR2 as YYNGEE, both from the germline V gene. V and J are trimmed by 3 bases and 5 bases, and the gene matches miss 11 bases of the junction. The donors were roughly 38 Caucasian individuals from Russia, aged about 6 to 100 years, who were systemically healthy. Ten milliliters of peripheral blood were drawn from each donor into EDTA-treated Vacutainer tubes. Ficoll-Paque density-gradient centrifugation was used to isolate PBMCs, with at least 6 million obtained per sample. Total RNA, at least 6 micrograms per sample, was extracted from PBMCs with Trizol reagent. The percentages of naive CD45RAhigh/CD27high T cells were determined by flow cytometry on a PBMC aliquot from every donor. The library was made by 5' RACE. Sequencing instrument: Illumina HiSeq 2500. A second PCR of roughly 7 to 12 cycles was run with a J-beta primer mix and a sample-barcoded 5' primer. A unique molecular identifier was introduced onto each TCR beta cDNA molecule by a template-switch 5' adaptor carrying 12 random nucleotides. At least 2.5 million CDR3-containing paired-end reads were obtained from each sample. First-strand cDNA synthesis was performed from all RNA using the Mint cDNA synthesis kit, with priming by a TRBC-specific oligonucleotide. Following uracil-DNA glycosylase treatment, all cDNA underwent a first 18-cycle PCR with the universal primers M1SS and BC2_uni_R. On the study's bioinformatics: Each sample was normalized by randomly selecting 1 million high-quality reads, each carrying a distinct molecular identifier. Instead of being binned into consensus sequences, reads that shared molecular identifiers were thrown out. MiTCR, with a Q25 quality threshold and the strictest error-elimination algorithm, was used for CDR3 identification, clonotype clustering and error correction. A nonparametric unseen species model using Euler transformation provided a lower-bound estimate of total TCR beta diversity. In-frame beta chains were kept once TCRdb had trimmed the public reads at Q25 with fastp and called clones with MiXCR. Rows are combined by CDR3 protein, so each entry shows the most common genes and DNA. TCRdb, rather than the study authors, made the V and J calls. The sample table holds approximately 830,000 distinct CDR3 sequences, of which about 59% were seen once. Roughly 26% of the sample is held by the ten biggest clonotypes.

The source of this sequence is a man younger than 45 in good health. This sequence uses TRBV9 and TRBJ2-3; 11 nucleotides in the junction match TRBD2. Sequencing was done on a sample of blood. The CDR3 sequence is CASSAQPLAGERDTQYF. The bases are TGTGCCAGCAGCGCACAGCCACTAGCGGGGGAACGAGATACGCAGTATTTT.